The T cell receptor beta chain under discussion was sequenced for a study of early T cells in non-severe SARS-CoV-2 infection. Across the study: The sequenced material was bulk RNA from unsorted whole blood, and its chains were unpaired.

This clonotype was observed a handful of times. This CDR3 spans 12 amino acids. After removal of 8 bases from V and 6 bases from J, the junction contained 9 bases not matched to a gene. Germline V CDR1 and CDR2: SQVTM, ANQGSEA. TCRdb analysed the 5' RACE reads with MiXCR anew, one entry per CDR3 protein. This sample has around 47,000 distinct CDR3 sequences, with 9.5% to 13% found just once. Sample: whole blood. V gene TRBV29-1 combines with J gene TRBJ2-7; 8 nucleotides line up with TRBD2. The sequence came from an adult who was a healthcare worker with PCR-confirmed SARS-CoV-2 infection or an uninfected control (not recorded which). The CDR3 coding sequence is TGCAGCACCGGGGGGGGGCGCGGCGAGCAGTACTTC. Translated: CSTGGGRGEQYF.